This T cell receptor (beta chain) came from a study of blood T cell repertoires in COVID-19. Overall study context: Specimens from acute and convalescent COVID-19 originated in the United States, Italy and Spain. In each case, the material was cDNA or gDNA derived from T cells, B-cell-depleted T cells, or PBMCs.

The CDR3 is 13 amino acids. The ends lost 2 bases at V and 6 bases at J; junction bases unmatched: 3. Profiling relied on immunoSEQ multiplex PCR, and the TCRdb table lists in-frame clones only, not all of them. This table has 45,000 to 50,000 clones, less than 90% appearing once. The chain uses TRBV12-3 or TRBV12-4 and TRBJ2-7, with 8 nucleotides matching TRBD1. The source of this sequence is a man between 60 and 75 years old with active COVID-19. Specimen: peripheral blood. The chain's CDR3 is CASSLSGGGEQYF. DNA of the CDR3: TGTGCCAGCAGTTTATCAGGGGGCGGCGAGCAGTACTTC.